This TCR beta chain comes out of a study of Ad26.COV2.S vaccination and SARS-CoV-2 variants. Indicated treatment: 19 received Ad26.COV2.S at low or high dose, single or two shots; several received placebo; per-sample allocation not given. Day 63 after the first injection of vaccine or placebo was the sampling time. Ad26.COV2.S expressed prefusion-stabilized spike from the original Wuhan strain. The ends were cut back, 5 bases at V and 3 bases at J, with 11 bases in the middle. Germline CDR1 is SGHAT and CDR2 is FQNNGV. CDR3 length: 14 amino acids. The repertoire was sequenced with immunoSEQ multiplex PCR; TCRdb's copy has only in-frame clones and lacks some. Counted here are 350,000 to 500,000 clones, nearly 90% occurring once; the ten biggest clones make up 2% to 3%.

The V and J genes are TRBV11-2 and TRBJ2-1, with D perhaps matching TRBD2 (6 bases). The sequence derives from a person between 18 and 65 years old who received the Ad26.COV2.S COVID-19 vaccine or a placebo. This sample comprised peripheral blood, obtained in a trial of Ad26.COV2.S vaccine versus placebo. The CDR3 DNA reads TGTGCCAGCAGCAACCCCGGGAGCTACAATGAGCAGTTCTTC. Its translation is CASSNPGSYNEQFF. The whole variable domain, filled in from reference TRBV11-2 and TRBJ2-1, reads EAGVAQSPRYKIIEKRQSVAFWCNPISGHATLYWYQQILGQGPKLLIQFQNNGVVDDSQLPKDRFSAERLKGVDSTLKIQPAKLEDSAVYLCASSNPGSYNEQFFGPGTRLTVL.